Detailed here is one T cell receptor beta chain. No antigen is known for it. The input lacks base qualities; no much larger clone sits a single base away. The entry originates in a study of cytotoxic CD8 clonotypes in ibrutinib-treated CLL (TCRdb year 2021). Study-level background: The cohort had about ten relapsed/refractory and around 15 treatment-naive patients; 17 were IGHV unmutated. Cryopreserved peripheral blood mononuclear cells were obtained before treatment, at response, and at either sustained remission or disease progression. Longitudinal samples were obtainable from 26 of the 86 participants in the trial. On average, each sample had about 250,000 productive templates and 96,000 or so productive rearrangements. Every remission and progressive disease sample was obtained while ibrutinib was still being received by the patients. Partial responses were observed in some 24 patients and complete responses in 2; after a median follow-up of around 68 months, remission was maintained in around 14 patients and progression was observed in approximately 12. Response samples were taken after a median of 12 months on treatment, ranging from roughly 6 to 36 months.

Each clonotype received, on average, around 10x coverage in deep resolution sequencing performed on a MiSeq, where the target depth lay between 1 in 1 million and 1 in 200,000 T cells. The immunoSEQ hsTCRB Kit was used to generate TCR beta libraries. The authors' analysis ran thus. ImmunoSEQ Data Assistant and ImmunoSEQ Analyzer were used for data analysis, and V, D and J genes were assigned according to IMGT definitions. Clonality, with values ranging from 0 to 1, was calculated as one minus the normalized Shannon entropy of productive rearrangement frequencies. Only overrepresented clonotypes making up at least 0.05% of each patient's repertoire were included in the public clonotype analysis. Approximately 12 age-matched healthy donor repertoires from immuneACCESS were used as controls for clonality. TCRdb took this table from immuneACCESS and kept in-frame rearrangements with V and J called. Such tables lack part of the clones; where checked against another copy, unresolved V genes explain under half of the gap, and the rest is unexplained. Clonal size and the V and J genes are those of that table, whereas D and trimming came from the DNA. Across this sample there are roughly 250,000 clones, with about three quarters seen only once. The leading ten clones occupy roughly 15% of the sample.

Study-level results and caveats: Public clonotypes were rare and either shrank or stayed stable during treatment, and the rise in clonality at ibrutinib response reflected expansion of private clonotypes. Sampling times were not matched between sustained-remission and progressing patients, and lymph node repertoires were not studied. An increase in clonality was observed at ibrutinib response, with clonality remaining stable during sustained remission and falling back toward baseline at progression. Baseline clonality exceeded that of age-matched healthy donors and correlated strongly with circulating CD8+ T-cell counts.

V is shortened by 6 bases, J by 3 bases, and the region joining them spans 9 bases. The cysteine opens and the phenylalanine closes a CDR3 of 13 amino acids. The CDR3 DNA has 39 bases and is translated from base 1. CDR1 MNHEY and CDR2 SVGAGI were looked up in the germline V gene. The meaning of the sample's time point label: around 25 months on ibrutinib. For TCR beta library preparation, about 2 micrograms of genomic DNA were isolated from cryopreserved PBMCs. Longitudinal blood samples from CLL patients on ibrutinib monotherapy underwent high-throughput TCR beta sequencing. Patients were enrolled in a phase 2 open-label single-center ibrutinib monotherapy trial.

The starting material was PBMCs, obtained after 24 months of ibrutinib treatment. The TCR sequence derives from a human donor with chronic lymphocytic leukemia. The sequence is built from TRBV6-5 and TRBJ1-5; no confident D gene assignment can be made. The CDR3 region has the sequence CASSSMSNQPQHF. At the DNA level, the sequence is TGTGCCAGCAGCTCCATGTCCAATCAGCCCCAGCATTTT.